A single sample gave rise to the 10 T cell receptor beta chains below, sequenced in a study of cytomegalovirus exposure and HLA in healthy donors. Vbeta (60) and Jbeta (13) primers were used in the PCR. This table comes from immunoSEQ multiplex PCR, and its TCRdb copy is limited to in-frame clones, with some not included. The sample shows about 170,000 clones, roughly 84% of them seen only once. What was sequenced was PBMCs. The receptors here all came from a man aged 25-45 years in good health and CMV-seropositive.

This rearrangement joins TRBV7-2 to TRBJ2-7, with TRBD2 matching 7 bases. V gave up 1 base and J gave up 3 bases; unmatched junction bases: 9. The germline gives CDR1 SGHTA, CDR2 FQGNSA. The CDR3 totals 16 residues. DNA of the CDR3: TGTGCCAGCAGCTTAGAAAAGGGAAGCGGGATCTACGAGCAGTACTTC. Encoded protein: CASSLEKGSGIYEQYF.

This chain uses TRBV2 with TRBJ2-7, with D unresolved. The germline V and J ends were trimmed by 4 bases and 3 bases, with 4 bases remaining between them. The CDR3 consists of 11 residues. Looked up from germline, CDR1 is SNHLY and CDR2 is FYNNEI. In nucleotides, the CDR3 is TGTGCCAGCAGTGGGGGCTACGAGCAGTACGTC. Translated: CASSGGYEQYV.

The chain combines TRBV29-1 with TRBJ1-1; 11 nucleotides agree with TRBD1. CDR1 and CDR2 (germline): SQVTM, ANQGSEA. The V gene end was trimmed by 8 bases and the J gene end by 4 bases; junction bases not matched to a gene: 12. The CDR3 contains 15 residues. This chain's CDR3 is CSFYSTGTGGTEAFF. CDR3 in DNA: TGCAGCTTTTACTCCACCGGGACAGGGGGCACTGAAGCTTTCTTT.

The rearrangement joins TRBV23-1 to TRBJ1-1; no reliable D call. TRBV23-1 is an ORF; its function is uncertain. The CDR3 totals 14 residues. V lost 4 bases and J lost 5, with 14 bases in between. The CDR3 reads CASSPLSRGTEAFF. CDR3 nucleotides: TGCGCCAGCAGTCCCCTGAGCCGAGGGACTGAAGCTTTCTTT.

The table lists this clone with a few counts. The chain links TRBV5-1 to TRBJ1-1; unclear D gene. V dropped 1 base and J dropped 8 bases, with 21 bases sitting between them. CDR3 length: 16 amino acids. CDR1 and CDR2 from the germline V gene are SGHRS and YFSETQ. DNA for the CDR3: TGCGCCAGCAGCTTGCAGGACGGTCTCGCGGGCAGGGAAGCTTTCTTT. It is translated as CASSLQDGLAGREAFF.

The chain employs TRBV7-2 and TRBJ2-1, with 14 bases matching TRBD2. The CDR3 has 15 amino acids. After removal of 3 bases from V and 12 bases from J, the junction contained 7 bases not matched to a gene. From germline, CDR1 is SGHTA and CDR2 FQGNSA. CDR3: CASSFPGLAGARQFF. The DNA of the CDR3 is TGTGCCAGCAGCTTTCCGGGACTAGCGGGAGCACGGCAGTTCTTC.

This clone appeared a single time. The chain has TRBV29-1 and TRBJ2-1; 10 bases match TRBD2. After removal of 6 bases from V and 4 bases from J, the junction contained 6 bases not matched to a gene. This CDR3 region has 14 residues. CDR1 and CDR2 (germline): SQVTM, ANQGSEA. The CDR3 reads CSVESGRGYNEQFF. For the CDR3, the DNA is TGCAGCGTGGAAAGCGGGAGGGGGTACAATGAGCAGTTCTTC.

V usage is TRBV7-2 and J usage is TRBJ2-1; the D gene is possibly TRBD2 (6 bases). The CDR3 consists of 16 residues. V gave up 5 bases and J gave up 2 bases, with 16 bases separating them. Germline CDR1 is SGHTA and CDR2 is FQGNSA. Here the CDR3 reads CASSPMGGAAYNEQFF. CDR3 in DNA: TGTGCCAGCAGCCCCATGGGGGGAGCGGCCTACAATGAGCAGTTCTTC.

This clone was seen a handful of times. The rearrangement joins TRBV7-9 to TRBJ2-1; 7 nucleotides line up with TRBD2. V lost 1 base to trimming and J lost 1 base; unmatched junction nucleotides: 4. The CDR3 length is 16 residues. Germline CDR1 SEHNR, CDR2 FQNEAQ (reference sequence). CDR3 residues: CASSLDGRGSYNEQFF. CDR3 sequence (DNA): TGTGCCAGCAGCTTAGATGGGCGGGGGTCCTACAATGAGCAGTTCTTC.

V gene TRBV7-9 combines with J gene TRBJ2-1, with D possibly TRBD2 on 5 matching bases. Germline V gives CDR1 SEHNR, CDR2 FQNEAQ (reference sequence). This CDR3 comprises 13 residues. V was pared by 5 bases and J by 8 bases, with 13 bases between. CDR3 bases: TGTGCCAGCAGCGCCAACAGCGGTGATGAGCAGTTCTTC. Amino acid sequence: CASSANSGDEQFF.